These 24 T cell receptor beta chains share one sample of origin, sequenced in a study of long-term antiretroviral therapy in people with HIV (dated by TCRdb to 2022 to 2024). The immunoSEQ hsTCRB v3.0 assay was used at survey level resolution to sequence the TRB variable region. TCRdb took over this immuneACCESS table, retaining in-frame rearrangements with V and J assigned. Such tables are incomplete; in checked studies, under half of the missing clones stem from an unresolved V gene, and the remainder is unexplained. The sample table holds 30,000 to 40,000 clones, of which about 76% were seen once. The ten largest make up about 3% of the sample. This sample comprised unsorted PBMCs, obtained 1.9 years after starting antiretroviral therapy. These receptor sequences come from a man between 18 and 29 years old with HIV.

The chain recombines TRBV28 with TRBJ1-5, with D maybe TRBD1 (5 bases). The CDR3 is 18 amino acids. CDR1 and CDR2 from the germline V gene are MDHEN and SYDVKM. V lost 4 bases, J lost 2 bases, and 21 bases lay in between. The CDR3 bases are TGTGCCAGCAGTTCTTACGTATGGGGCGTACAGGGCAATCAGCCCCAGCATTTT. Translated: CASSSYVWGVQGNQPQHF.

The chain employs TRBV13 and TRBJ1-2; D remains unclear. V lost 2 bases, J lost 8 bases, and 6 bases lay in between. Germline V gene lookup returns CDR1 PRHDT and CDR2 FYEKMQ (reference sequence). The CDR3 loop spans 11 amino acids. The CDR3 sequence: CASSLSGGYTF. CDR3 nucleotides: TGTGCCAGCAGCTTATCGGGCGGCTACACCTTC.

CDR3 protein: CASGQIYTGELFF. CDR3 coding DNA: TGTGCCTCCGGACAGATTTACACCGGGGAGCTGTTTTTT. The gene calls are TRBV25-1 and TRBJ2-2; D perhaps matches TRBD1 (6 bases). This CDR3 contains 13 residues. Trimming pared 11 bases from V and 3 bases from J, leaving 13 bases between. CDR1 is MGHDK, CDR2 SYGVNS, per germline.

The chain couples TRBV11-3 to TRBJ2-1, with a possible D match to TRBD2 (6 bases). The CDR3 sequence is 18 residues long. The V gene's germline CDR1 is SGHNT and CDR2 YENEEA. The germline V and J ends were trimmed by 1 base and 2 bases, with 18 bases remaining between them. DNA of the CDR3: TGTGCCAGCAGCTTAGGGTTCTTCGGGGCGGGGACCTACAATGAGCAGTTCTTC. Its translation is CASSLGFFGAGTYNEQFF.

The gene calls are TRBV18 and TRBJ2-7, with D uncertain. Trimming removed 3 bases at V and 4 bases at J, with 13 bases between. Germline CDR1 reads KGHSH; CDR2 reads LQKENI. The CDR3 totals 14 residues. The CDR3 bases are TGTGCCAGCTCACCGTCTGGAATATCATACGAGCAGTACTTC. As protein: CASSPSGISYEQYF.

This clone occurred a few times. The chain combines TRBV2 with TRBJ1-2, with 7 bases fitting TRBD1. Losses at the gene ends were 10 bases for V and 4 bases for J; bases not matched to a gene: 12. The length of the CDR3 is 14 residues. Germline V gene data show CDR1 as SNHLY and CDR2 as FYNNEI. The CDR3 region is CATRQGEGSYGYTF. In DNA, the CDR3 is TGTGCCACCAGACAGGGAGAGGGCAGCTATGGCTACACCTTC.

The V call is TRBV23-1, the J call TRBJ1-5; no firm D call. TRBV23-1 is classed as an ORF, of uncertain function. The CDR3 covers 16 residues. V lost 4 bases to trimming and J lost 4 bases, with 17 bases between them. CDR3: CASSPKGPPSNQPQHF. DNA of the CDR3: TGCGCCAGCAGTCCTAAGGGTCCGCCTTCGAATCAGCCCCAGCATTTT.

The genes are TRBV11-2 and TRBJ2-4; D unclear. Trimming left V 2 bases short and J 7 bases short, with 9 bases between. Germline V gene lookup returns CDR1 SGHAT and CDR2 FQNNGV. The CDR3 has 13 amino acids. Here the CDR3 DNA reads TGTGCCAGCAGCTTACAGGACGGGAACATTCAGTACTTC. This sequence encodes CASSLQDGNIQYF.

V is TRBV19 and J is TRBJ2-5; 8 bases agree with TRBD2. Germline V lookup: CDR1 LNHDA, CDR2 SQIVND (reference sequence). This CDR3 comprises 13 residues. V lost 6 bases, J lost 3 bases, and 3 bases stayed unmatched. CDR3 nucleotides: TGTGCCAGTAGAGCCGGGGGGGAAGAGACCCAGTACTTC. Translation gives CASRAGGEETQYF.

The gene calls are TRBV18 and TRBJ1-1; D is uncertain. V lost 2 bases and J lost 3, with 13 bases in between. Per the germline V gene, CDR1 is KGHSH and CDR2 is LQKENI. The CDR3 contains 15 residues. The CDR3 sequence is CASSPSLDLHTEAFF. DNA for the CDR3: TGTGCCAGCTCACCAAGTCTAGATCTACACACTGAAGCTTTCTTT.

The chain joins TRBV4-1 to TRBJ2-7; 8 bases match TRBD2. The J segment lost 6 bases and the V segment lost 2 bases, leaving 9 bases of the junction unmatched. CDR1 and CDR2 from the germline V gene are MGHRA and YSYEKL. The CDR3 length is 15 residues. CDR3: CASSQQPGLGGEQYF. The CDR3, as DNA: TGCGCCAGCAGCCAACAACCGGGACTAGGAGGCGAGCAGTACTTC.

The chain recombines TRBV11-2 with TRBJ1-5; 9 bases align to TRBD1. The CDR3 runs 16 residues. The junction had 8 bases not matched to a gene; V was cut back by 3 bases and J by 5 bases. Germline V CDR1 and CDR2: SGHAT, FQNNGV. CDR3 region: CASSLGTGLVDQPQHF. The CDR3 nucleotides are TGTGCCAGCAGCTTGGGGACAGGGCTAGTGGATCAGCCCCAGCATTTT.

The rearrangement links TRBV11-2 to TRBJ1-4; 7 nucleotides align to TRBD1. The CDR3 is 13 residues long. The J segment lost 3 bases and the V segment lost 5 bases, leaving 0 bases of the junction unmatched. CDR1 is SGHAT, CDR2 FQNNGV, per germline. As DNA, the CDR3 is TGTGCCAGCAGCCAGGGGGCTAATGAAAAACTGTTTTTT. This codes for CASSQGANEKLFF.

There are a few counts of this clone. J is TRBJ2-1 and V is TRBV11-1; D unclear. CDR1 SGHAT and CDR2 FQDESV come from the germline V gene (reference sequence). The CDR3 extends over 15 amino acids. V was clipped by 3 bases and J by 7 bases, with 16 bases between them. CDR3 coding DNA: TGTGCCAGCAGCTTCCTCCTCAACCTAGTGAATGAGCAGTTCTTC. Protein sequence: CASSFLLNLVNEQFF.

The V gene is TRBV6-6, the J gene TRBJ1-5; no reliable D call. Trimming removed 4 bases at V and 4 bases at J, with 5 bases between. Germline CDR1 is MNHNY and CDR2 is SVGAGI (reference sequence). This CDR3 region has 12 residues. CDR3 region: CASSLGNQPQHF. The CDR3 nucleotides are TGTGCCAGCAGTTTGGGTAATCAGCCCCAGCATTTT.

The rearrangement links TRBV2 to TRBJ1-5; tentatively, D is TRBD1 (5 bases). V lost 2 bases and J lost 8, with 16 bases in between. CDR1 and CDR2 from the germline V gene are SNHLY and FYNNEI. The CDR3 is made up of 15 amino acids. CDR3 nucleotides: TGTGCCAGCAGTGAAATCAAGACAGTCCGTGAGCCCCAGCATTTT. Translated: CASSEIKTVREPQHF.

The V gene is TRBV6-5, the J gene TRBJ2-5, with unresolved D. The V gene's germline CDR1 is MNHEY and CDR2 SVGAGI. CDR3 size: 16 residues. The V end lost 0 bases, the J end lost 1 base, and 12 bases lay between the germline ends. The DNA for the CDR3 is TGTGCCAGCAGTTACTCTGCGGCGGCAATCCAAGAGACCCAGTACTTC. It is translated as CASSYSAAAIQETQYF.

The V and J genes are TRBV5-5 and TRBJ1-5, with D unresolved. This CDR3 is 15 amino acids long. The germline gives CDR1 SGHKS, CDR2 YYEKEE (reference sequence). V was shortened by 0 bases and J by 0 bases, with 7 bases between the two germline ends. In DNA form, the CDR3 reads TGTGCCAGCAGCTTGGGACACATTAGCAATCAGCCCCAGCATTTT. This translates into CASSLGHISNQPQHF.

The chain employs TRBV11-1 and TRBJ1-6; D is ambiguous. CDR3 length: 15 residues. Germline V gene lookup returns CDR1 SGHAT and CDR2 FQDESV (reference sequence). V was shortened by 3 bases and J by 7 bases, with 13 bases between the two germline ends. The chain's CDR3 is CASSFSAGLNSPLHF. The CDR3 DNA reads TGTGCCAGCAGCTTTTCGGCCGGTCTCAATTCACCCCTCCACTTT.

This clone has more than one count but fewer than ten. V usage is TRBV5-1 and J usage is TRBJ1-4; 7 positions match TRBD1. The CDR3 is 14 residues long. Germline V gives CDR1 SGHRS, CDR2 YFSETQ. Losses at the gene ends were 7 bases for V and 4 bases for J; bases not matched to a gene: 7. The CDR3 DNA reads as TGCGCCAGCTGTTCCGGACAGGATAATGAAAAACTGTTTTTT. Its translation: CASCSGQDNEKLFF.

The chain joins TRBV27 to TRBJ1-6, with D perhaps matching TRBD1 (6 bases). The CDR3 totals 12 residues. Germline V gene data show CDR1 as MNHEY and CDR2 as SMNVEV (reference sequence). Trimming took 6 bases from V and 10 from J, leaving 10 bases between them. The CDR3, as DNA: TGTGCCAGCAGGGACAGTGGGTCACCCCTCCACTTT. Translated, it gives CASRDSGSPLHF.

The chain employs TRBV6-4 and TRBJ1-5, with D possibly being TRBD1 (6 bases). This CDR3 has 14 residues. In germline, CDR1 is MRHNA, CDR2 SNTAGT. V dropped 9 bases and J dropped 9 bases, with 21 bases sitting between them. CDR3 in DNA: TGTGCCAGAAGGACAGTTCCCCTCCGAGGGCCCCAGCATTTT. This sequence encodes CARRTVPLRGPQHF.

The DNA of the CDR3 is TGTGCCAGCAGTCCTCTTCTTCTACCCCTCCACTTT. Amino acids: CASSPLLLPLHF. The rearrangement joins TRBV28 to TRBJ1-6; no clear D gene. Germline CDR1 and CDR2: MDHEN and SYDVKM. The V end was cut by 5 bases, the J end by 12 bases, with 11 bases between. The CDR3 length is 12 residues.

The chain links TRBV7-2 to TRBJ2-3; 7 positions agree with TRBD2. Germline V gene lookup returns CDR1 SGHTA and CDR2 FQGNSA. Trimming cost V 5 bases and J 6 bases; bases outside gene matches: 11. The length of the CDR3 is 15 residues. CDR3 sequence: CASSQSAGEGDTQYF. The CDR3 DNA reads TGTGCCAGCAGCCAAAGTGCGGGGGAGGGGGATACGCAGTATTTT.